This TCR beta chain was recorded in a study of blood T cells in healthy people across ages. Study-wide results and limits: Older age went with lower TCR beta diversity per million T cells, in a roughly linear way.

This clonotype has a count of ten or more. As yet, its antigen is unknown. Together with a sample-barcoded 5' primer, a J-beta primer mix was included in a second PCR lasting about 7 to 11 cycles. TCRdb independently ran MiXCR on the 5' RACE reads; one entry per CDR3 protein. This table holds about 570,000 distinct CDR3 sequences, 25% to 35% found once. The same data also went into a second study, on T cells of mothers and their children. That source notes: The second PCR's M1S primer added sample barcodes and 2-4 random nucleotides. Mothers gave over 8 million TCR beta CDR3 reads each, and children several million each. Related pairs of mothers and children showed slightly higher, non-significant overlap versus unrelated pairs.

The receptor comes from a boy younger than 10 in good health. The material sequenced was blood.

The CDR3, as DNA: TGTGCCAGCAGCCCCCATGGGACGGGCCGGTATGGAGAGCAGTACTTC. It yields the protein CASSPHGTGRYGEQYF. The chain has TRBV9 and TRBJ2-7; D might be TRBD1 or TRBD2, each matching 5 bases. The CDR3 has 16 residues. V dropped 4 bases and J dropped 7 bases, with 24 bases sitting between them. Germline loops: CDR1 SGDLS, CDR2 YYNGEE.